The next 26 T cell receptor beta chains were all read from a single sample in a study of T cell responses to AZD1222 COVID-19 vaccine. Data came from immunoSEQ multiplex PCR; TCRdb stores just in-frame clones and leaves some out. The sample has roughly 140,000 clones; roughly 89% are singletons. The input for sequencing was peripheral blood, taken on day 0 of AZD1222 vaccination. Receptor source: an adult in good health.

The chain carries TRBV21-1 and TRBJ2-7; the D call TRBD1 from the table was never checked on the DNA. TRBV21-1 is a known pseudogene. There are 14 residues in the CDR3. The CDR3, as DNA: TGTGCCAGCAGCAAAGGCCCAGGGGAACACGAGCAGTACTTC. Translating gives CASSKGPGEHEQYF.

The chain combines TRBV21-1 with TRBJ2-7. TRBV21-1 is shown as a pseudogene. The CDR3 loop spans 14 amino acids. The CDR3 reads CASNAGTAFYEQYF. For the CDR3, the DNA is TGTGCCAGCAATGCCGGGACGGCTTTCTACGAGCAGTACTTC.

With respect to this clone: Relative to the germline gene, one junction end is altered; a read error may explain this. The gene calls are TRBV30 and TRBJ2-4; TRBD1 aligns across 12 bases. The germline gives CDR1 GTSNPN, CDR2 SVGIG (reference sequence). There are 12 residues in the CDR3. The chain's CDR3 is CAWSPGTGGLRF. CDR3 nucleotide sequence: TGTGCCTGGAGCCCCGGGACAGGGGGCTTGCGGTTC. Together with reference TRBV30 and TRBJ2-4, the CDR3 gives the full variable domain: SQTIHQWPATLVQPVGSPLSLECTVEGTSNPNLYWYRQAAGRGLQLLFYSVGIGQISSEVPQNLSASRPQDRQFILSSKKLLLSDSGFYLCAWSPGTGGLRFGAGTRLSVL.

The chain employs TRBV5-4 and TRBJ2-3; a weak D match, TRBD2 (5 bases). The germline V gene has CDR1 SGHNT and CDR2 YYREEE (reference sequence). This CDR3 has 14 amino acids. V was trimmed by 5 bases and J by 6 bases, leaving 16 bases between them. The CDR3 DNA reads as TGTGCCAGCAGAGGAGGTCCACTTAGGGATACGCAGTATTTT. This translates into CASRGGPLRDTQYF.

This clone was seen a few times. The chain recombines TRBV20-1 with TRBJ2-1, with 13 bases aligning to TRBD2. The CDR3 totals 16 residues. The germline V gene encodes CDR1 DFQATT and CDR2 SNEGSKA (reference sequence). Unmatched junction bases numbered 9, after V lost 3 bases and J lost 7 bases. The CDR3 reads CSASDYGTSGINEQFF. The CDR3 coding sequence is TGCAGTGCTAGTGATTACGGGACTAGCGGGATTAATGAGCAGTTCTTC.

The chain carries TRBV15 and TRBJ1-4; no definite D call. This CDR3 is built from 15 residues. The V and J ends lost 0 bases and 0 bases respectively, with 5 bases between them. CDR1 and CDR2 (germline): LNHNV, YYDKDF (reference sequence). The CDR3 is CATSRDRATNEKLFF. The CDR3 region has the DNA TGTGCCACCAGCAGAGATCGGGCAACTAATGAAAAACTGTTTTTT.

The CDR3 region has the DNA TGCAGCGTTTCGGGGAGACAGGGTTACTCCTACGAGCAGTACTTC. Translation: CSVSGRQGYSYEQYF. The genes are TRBV29-1 and TRBJ2-7, with 7 bases that match TRBD1. The CDR3 is 15 amino acids. Per germline, CDR1 SQVTM and CDR2 ANQGSEA. The ends lost 5 bases at V and 0 bases at J; junction bases unmatched: 10.

The rearrangement joins TRBV3-1 (or the pseudogene TRBV3-2) to TRBJ2-1, with a possible D match to TRBD2 (6 bases). Germline V CDR1 and CDR2: LGHDT, YNNKEL (reference sequence). The CDR3 length is 14 residues. V was pared by 1 base and J by 5 bases, with 9 bases between. The CDR3 sequence is CASSQGGLNNEQFF. CDR3 nucleotides: TGTGCCAGCAGCCAAGGGGGACTCAACAATGAGCAGTTCTTC.

The chain is built from TRBV28 and TRBJ1-2, with unresolved D. CDR1 and CDR2 from the germline V gene are MDHEN and SYDVKM. The CDR3 has 13 residues. Trimming removed 7 bases at V and 8 bases at J, with 17 bases between. In nucleotides, the CDR3 is TGTGCCAGCACCGCGAGAACGGTCTTCGGCTACACCTTC. It codes for CASTARTVFGYTF.

This chain connects TRBV29-1 to TRBJ1-1; tentative D call: TRBD1 (6 bases). V was cut by 7 bases and J by 5 bases, with 11 bases left in between. CDR1 SQVTM and CDR2 ANQGSEA come from the germline V gene. There are 11 residues in the CDR3. The CDR3: CSAQQGTEAFF. DNA of the CDR3: TGCAGCGCTCAACAGGGAACTGAAGCTTTCTTT.

CDR3 nucleotide sequence: TGTGCCAGCAGCCACCGACCGGGCTCTGGAAACACCATATATTTT. It specifies CASSHRPGSGNTIYF. The chain joins TRBV3-1 (or the pseudogene TRBV3-2) to TRBJ1-3; D unresolved. Germline V CDR1 and CDR2: LGHDT, YNNKEL (reference sequence). V was clipped by 3 bases and J by 0 bases, with 9 bases between them. The CDR3 spans 15 residues.

The chain employs TRBV6-2 or TRBV6-3 and TRBJ1-2, with 7 bases aligning to TRBD1. This CDR3 region has 12 residues. Germline V lookup: CDR1 MNHEY, CDR2 SVGEGT. J lost 7 bases, V lost 4 bases, and 3 bases had no gene match. The CDR3 DNA follows: TGTGCCAGCAGTTTAGGGGGCATTGGCTACACCTTC. As protein: CASSLGGIGYTF.

The rearrangement uses TRBV3-1 (or the pseudogene TRBV3-2) and TRBJ2-2; the D is unclear. Germline values: CDR1 LGHDT, CDR2 YNNKEL (reference sequence). This CDR3 comprises 14 residues. The V and J ends lost 0 bases and 6 bases respectively, with 8 bases between them. CDR3 loop: CASSQEGGSGELFF. Here the CDR3 DNA reads TGTGCCAGCAGCCAAGAGGGTGGTTCCGGGGAGCTGTTTTTT.

J is TRBJ1-1 and V is TRBV7-4, with D unresolved. Germline V lookup: CDR1 SGHVT, CDR2 SQSDAQ. The V gene lost 5 bases and the J gene lost 4 bases, with 17 bases spanning the gap. The CDR3 runs 15 residues. CDR3: CASSSGRTRGTEAFF. The CDR3 DNA follows: TGTGCCAGCAGCAGTGGACGGACCCGAGGCACTGAAGCTTTCTTT.

This chain connects TRBV6-1 to TRBJ1-2; unclear D gene. CDR1 is MNHNS, CDR2 SASEGT, per germline. V lost 3 bases, J lost 2 bases, and 7 bases lay in between. The CDR3 length is 13 residues. The DNA of the CDR3 is TGTGCCAGCAGTGATCCCCGGAACTATGGCTACACCTTC. Its translation: CASSDPRNYGYTF.

The V gene is TRBV19, the J gene TRBJ1-1; the D gene is possibly TRBD1 (6 bases). Germline CDR1 reads LNHDA; CDR2 reads SQIVND (reference sequence). The length of the CDR3 is 15 residues. V was shortened by 5 bases and J by 0 bases, with 13 bases between the two germline ends. The CDR3 nucleotides read TGTGCCAGTAGTCCTGGGCAGGGGATGAACACTGAAGCTTTCTTT. This translates into CASSPGQGMNTEAFF.

DNA for the CDR3: TGTGCCAGTAGTACAGGGCAGCCCTTCTATGGCTACACCTTC. Its protein product is CASSTGQPFYGYTF. This sequence joins TRBV19 and TRBJ1-2, with D possibly TRBD1 on 5 matching bases. Trimming cost V 4 bases and J 4 bases, with 13 bases left between them. Germline lookup yields CDR1 LNHDA and CDR2 SQIVND (reference sequence). The CDR3 has 14 amino acids. Combining the CDR3 with reference TRBV19 and TRBJ1-2 gives the whole variable domain DGGITQSPKYLFRKEGQNVTLSCEQNLNHDAMYWYRQDPGQGLRLIYYSQIVNDFQKGDIAEGYSVSREKKESFPLTVTSAQKNPTAFYLCASSTGQPFYGYTFGSGTRLTVV.

This clone appeared a few times. The chain recombines TRBV6-5 with TRBJ1-3; D perhaps matches TRBD1 (5 bases). V was trimmed by 5 bases and J by 4 bases, leaving 9 bases between them. This CDR3 comprises 13 residues. Germline assignment: CDR1 MNHEY and CDR2 SVGAGI. The CDR3 region has the DNA TGTGCCAGCAGTAGGGACGGAGGAAACACCATATATTTT. It codes for CASSRDGGNTIYF.

The chain recombines TRBV11-2 with TRBJ2-1, with TRBD2 identical over 10 bases. Germline lookup yields CDR1 SGHAT and CDR2 FQNNGV. The J segment lost 5 bases and the V segment lost 1 base, leaving 5 bases of the junction unmatched. The CDR3 runs to 16 residues. The CDR3 is CASSLGPLAGDNEQFF. CDR3 DNA: TGTGCCAGCAGCTTAGGGCCTCTAGCGGGGGACAATGAGCAGTTCTTC.

This chain uses TRBV27 with TRBJ2-7; 8 bases line up with TRBD2. Germline CDR1 MNHEY, CDR2 SMNVEV (reference sequence). V lost 1 base, J lost 3 bases, and 8 bases stayed unmatched. The CDR3 is made up of 16 amino acids. The CDR3 here is CASSLYRPGGGYEQYF. The CDR3 DNA follows: TGTGCCAGCAGTTTATATCGCCCGGGAGGGGGCTACGAGCAGTACTTC.

This clone was observed a single time. The chain joins TRBV4-1 to TRBJ2-2; D is possibly TRBD2 (5 bases). The germline V gene has CDR1 MGHRA and CDR2 YSYEKL. V lost 4 bases and J lost 6, with 15 bases in between. The CDR3 spans 15 residues. The CDR3 bases are TGCGCCAGCAGCCCCCTCGGGCTAGCCCCCGGGGAGCTGTTTTTT. Residues: CASSPLGLAPGELFF.

The chain combines TRBV6-5 with TRBJ2-7; 9 nucleotides line up with TRBD1. V lost 6 bases and J lost 5; bases outside the gene matches: 5. CDR1 MNHEY and CDR2 SVGAGI come from the germline V gene. The CDR3 length is 13 residues. The DNA for the CDR3 is TGTGCCAGCAGACGGACAGGGGCCCACGAGCAGTACTTC. The encoded protein is CASRRTGAHEQYF.

J is TRBJ2-3 and V is TRBV5-4, with a weak D call TRBD1 (6 bases). This CDR3 has 14 amino acids. V was trimmed by 3 bases and J by 4 bases, leaving 12 bases between them. The germline V gene encodes CDR1 SGHNT and CDR2 YYREEE (reference sequence). CDR3 amino acids: CASSSPQGPDTQYF. The CDR3 nucleotides are TGTGCCAGCAGCTCCCCCCAGGGGCCAGATACGCAGTATTTT.

V usage is TRBV5-1 and J usage is TRBJ2-7; 8 positions match TRBD1. The germline CDR1 and CDR2 sequences are SGHRS and YFSETQ. V lost 4 bases, J lost 3 bases, and 3 bases stayed unmatched. The CDR3 has 13 residues. The DNA of the CDR3 is TGCGCCAGCAGCACCGGACAGGGCTACGAGCAGTACTTC. This gives the protein CASSTGQGYEQYF.

The rearrangement links TRBV28 to TRBJ1-4, with a possible D match to TRBD1 (5 bases). The CDR3 spans 18 residues. The germline V gene encodes CDR1 MDHEN and CDR2 SYDVKM. The ends were cut back, 6 bases at V and 2 bases at J, with 22 bases in the middle. This chain's CDR3 is CASRPRGWGLMTNEKLFF. For the CDR3, the DNA is TGTGCCAGCAGACCCCGGGGTTGGGGGTTGATGACTAATGAAAAACTGTTTTTT.

This chain uses TRBV6-6 with TRBJ2-5, with TRBD1 matching over 10 bases. V trimming: 4 bases; J trimming: 3 bases; junction bases outside the gene matches: 2. This CDR3 has 14 residues. CDR1 and CDR2 from the germline V gene are MNHNY and SVGAGI (reference sequence). In DNA form, the CDR3 reads TGTGCCAGCAGTTGGGACAGGGGAGAAGAGACCCAGTACTTC. It translates to CASSWDRGEETQYF.